This TCR beta chain was profiled in a study of OX40 agonist ivuxolimab in advanced cancers. Study at large: Every 2 weeks, patients got intravenous ivuxolimab at one of six dose levels (0.01-10 mg/kg). At approximately 80% male, the cohort had a mean age of approximately 60 years, ranging from about 20 to 90.

The ends lost 0 bases at V and 8 bases at J; junction bases unmatched: 4. This CDR3 comprises 15 residues. The germline V gene encodes CDR1 SGHDT and CDR2 YYEEEE. Study-wide findings and caveats: Researchers did not establish what antigens the expanded peripheral T cells target. Both blood CD4+ and CD8+ T cells showed clonal growth by week 6 at 0.1 to 3.0 mg/kg.

Sequenced by immunoSEQ multiplex PCR; TCRdb stores in-frame clones only, minus some. This sample carries roughly 40,000 clones, roughly 87% of them seen once, and the ten largest clones take more than 15%. Remarks on this clone: What it recognizes is unknown.

The specimen comprised CD4+ or CD8+ T cells sorted from blood, sampled in a trial of the OX40 agonist ivuxolimab. The sequence was obtained from an adult with an advanced solid tumor such as melanoma, head and neck, liver or kidney cancer. The rearrangement links TRBV5-6 to TRBJ2-1; TRBD2 agrees at 11 bases. The CDR3 nucleotides read TGTGCCAGCAGCTTGGCCCTAGCGGGGGGCGATGAGCAGTTCTTC. It translates to CASSLALAGGDEQFF.